Following are 15 T cell receptor beta chains from one sample sequenced in a study of cytomegalovirus exposure and HLA in healthy donors. The PCR employed 60 Vbeta primers together with 13 Jbeta primers. Clones were sequenced by immunoSEQ multiplex PCR, and TCRdb holds only the in-frame ones, with some missing. The top ten hold 1.5% to 2% of the sample, which has about 190,000 clones, roughly 83% seen once. Input material: PBMCs. The receptors come from a woman in her 50s in good health and CMV-seronegative.

This clone was picked up a small number of times. The J gene is TRBJ1-1, the V gene TRBV5-4; TRBD1 aligns across 9 bases. CDR1 is SGHNT, CDR2 YYREEE, per germline (reference sequence). Trimming cost V 4 bases and J 5 bases; bases outside gene matches: 6. The CDR3 spans 14 residues. The CDR3 region is CASSPGQGKTEAFF. The CDR3, as DNA: TGTGCCAGCAGCCCTGGACAGGGGAAGACTGAAGCTTTCTTT.

V is TRBV27 and J is TRBJ2-2; 8 bases agree with TRBD1. Germline CDR1 is MNHEY and CDR2 is SMNVEV (reference sequence). This CDR3 region has 16 residues. V shed 3 bases, J shed 5 bases, and the junction held 8 bases outside the gene matches. CDR3 nucleotides: TGTGCCAGCAGTTTTTACAGGGGGTTATGGACCGGGGAGCTGTTTTTT. Translating gives CASSFYRGLWTGELFF.

This clone was recorded a few times. CDR3 sequence reads: CASVPLPGRYEQYF. CDR3 nucleotides: TGTGCCAGCGTTCCCCTCCCGGGAAGGTACGAGCAGTACTTC. The gene calls are TRBV6-5 and TRBJ2-7; TRBD2 might be the D (5 bases). Germline V gene sequence: CDR1 MNHEY, CDR2 SVGAGI. This CDR3 spans 14 amino acids. Trimming took 8 bases from V and 4 from J, leaving 18 bases between them.

The V and J genes are TRBV7-2 and TRBJ2-5, with 8 positions matching TRBD1. With 1 base clipped from V and 3 bases from J, the junction kept 4 bases outside the gene matches. Germline CDR1 SGHTA, CDR2 FQGNSA. CDR3 size: 15 residues. As DNA, the CDR3 is TGTGCCAGCAGCTTAGAGGCAGGGGGCGAAGAGACCCAGTACTTC. Translated, it gives CASSLEAGGEETQYF.

The chain uses TRBV7-2 and TRBJ1-1; D gene ambiguous. This CDR3 is 13 amino acids long. Germline V gene data show CDR1 as SGHTA and CDR2 as FQGNSA. Trimming pared 6 bases from V and 8 bases from J, leaving 16 bases between. CDR3 nucleotide sequence: TGTGCCAGCAGTCCTAACGATCTCGGGGAAGCTTTCTTT. Protein sequence: CASSPNDLGEAFF.

The chain joins TRBV7-3 to TRBJ1-1; D possibly corresponds to TRBD1 (6 bases). The CDR3 totals 13 residues. V was shortened by 1 base and J by 6 bases, with 9 bases between the two germline ends. Germline CDR1 SGHTA, CDR2 FQGTGA. CDR3 sequence: CASSLSPGAEAFF. The CDR3 DNA reads as TGTGCCAGCAGCTTAAGTCCAGGGGCTGAAGCTTTCTTT.

The V and J genes are TRBV25-1 and TRBJ1-2; D might be TRBD1 (6 bases). In germline, CDR1 is MGHDK, CDR2 SYGVNS. This CDR3 has 13 amino acids. The V gene lost 2 bases and the J gene lost 4 bases, with 8 bases spanning the gap. CDR3 in DNA: TGTGCCAGCAGTGAAACAGGGATCTATGGCTACACCTTC. Translating gives CASSETGIYGYTF.

DNA of the CDR3: TGTGCCAGCAGTCCCCGGGGTAGCCCTCAAGAGACCCAGTACTTC. Its protein is CASSPRGSPQETQYF. The chain uses TRBV28 and TRBJ2-5, with D tentatively TRBD2 (5 bases). The CDR3 loop spans 15 amino acids. Germline CDR1 MDHEN, CDR2 SYDVKM. Trimming took off 5 bases at V and 2 bases at J, with 15 bases between the two ends.

Only one count was recorded for this clone. The chain joins TRBV6-5 to TRBJ2-1; a possible D gene is TRBD2 (7 bases). This CDR3 has 16 amino acids. Germline-derived CDR1 and CDR2 are MNHEY and SVGAGI. Deletions cut 2 bases from V and 9 bases from J, with 20 bases between. Written as DNA, the CDR3 is TGTGCCAGCAGTTACGATTGGAGAGGGGGGGCAAGTGAGCAGTTCTTC. Amino acid sequence: CASSYDWRGGASEQFF.

The table lists this clone with a count of one. The rearrangement links TRBV27 to TRBJ1-1; no clear D. This CDR3 has 17 residues. Trimming removed 3 bases from V and 4 bases from J, with 21 bases in between. The germline CDR1 and CDR2 sequences are MNHEY and SMNVEV (reference sequence). Here the CDR3 DNA reads TGTGCCAGCAGTTTCCGATTAAATAGGGTAGGAGGCACTGAAGCTTTCTTT. This gives the protein CASSFRLNRVGGTEAFF.

The rearrangement links TRBV4-1 to TRBJ2-7; the D gene is possibly TRBD1 (5 bases). CDR3 length: 14 amino acids. Germline values: CDR1 MGHRA, CDR2 YSYEKL. The V and J ends lost 1 base and 5 bases respectively, with 12 bases between them. In nucleotides, the CDR3 is TGCGCCAGCAGCCAAGGTAGGGGTCGGGACGAGCAGTACTTC. Protein product: CASSQGRGRDEQYF.

About this clone: Other DNA sequences of this sample code for an identical CDR3. The chain has TRBV7-2 and TRBJ1-1, with TRBD1 identical over 7 bases. This CDR3 is 13 amino acids long. CDR1 SGHTA and CDR2 FQGNSA come from the germline V gene. With V trimmed by 5 bases and J by 3 bases, 3 bases remained unmatched. The CDR3 region has the DNA TGTGCCAGCAGCCTACAGGGGTACACTGAAGCTTTCTTT. Translated, it gives CASSLQGYTEAFF.

The chain recombines TRBV5-1 with TRBJ2-7, with 7 bases identical to TRBD1. The CDR3 covers 14 residues. The J segment lost 1 base and the V segment lost 4 bases, leaving 5 bases of the junction unmatched. Germline CDR1 is SGHRS and CDR2 is YFSETQ. CDR3 residues: CASSTLTGSYEQYF. In nucleotides, the CDR3 is TGCGCCAGCAGCACTCTGACAGGGTCCTACGAGCAGTACTTC.

The V and J genes are TRBV19 and TRBJ2-6; D unclear. The germline V gene has CDR1 LNHDA and CDR2 SQIVND (reference sequence). CDR3 length: 16 residues. Trimming shortened V by 7 bases and J by 0 bases, and 13 bases separated the two germline ends. This chain's CDR3 is CASTLNSASGANVLTF. The CDR3 bases are TGTGCCAGTACCCTAAACTCCGCCTCTGGGGCCAACGTCCTGACTTTC.

This chain links TRBV10-3 with TRBJ2-7, with a possible D match to TRBD2 (6 bases). The CDR3 spans 13 residues. The ends were cut back, 5 bases at V and 2 bases at J, with 10 bases in the middle. Germline CDR1 reads ENHRY; CDR2 reads SYGVKD. CDR3 protein: CAISNGSTYEQYF. In nucleotides, the CDR3 is TGTGCCATCAGTAACGGGAGCACCTACGAGCAGTACTTC.